The entry below gives a single TCR beta chain sequence along with its context. Its antigen remains unidentified. CDR3 length equals 15 residues. With 0 bases removed from V and 0 bases from J, the gap between germline ends came to 7 bases. The germline CDR1 and CDR2 sequences are SGHDN and FVKESK. Sequencing used immunoSEQ multiplex PCR; TCRdb keeps in-frame clones, though not all of them. Among 730,000 or so clones, 55% to 75% were seen once, and the ten largest hold approximately 2%. The entry originates in a study of shared clonotypes between healthy human individuals. Overall study results and limits: Naive subsets generally exceeded memory subsets in estimated richness.

The sequenced sample was memory CD4+ T cells sorted from blood. Subset here: CD45RA-negative fraction. This TCR came from a woman between 25 and 40 years old in good health. The chain carries TRBV14 and TRBJ2-3; D call uncertain. CDR3 region: CASSQDLSSTDTQYF. CDR3 DNA: TGTGCCAGCAGCCAAGATCTATCTAGCACAGATACGCAGTATTTT. The whole variable domain, remainder taken from reference TRBV14 and TRBJ2-3, is EAGVTQFPSHSVIEKGQTVTLRCDPISGHDNLYWYRRVMGKEIKFLLHFVKESKQDESGMPNNRFLAERTGGTYSTLKVQPAELEDSGVYFCASSQDLSSTDTQYFGPGTRLTVL.